Below, 30 T cell receptor beta chains from the same sample are listed, as sequenced in a study of regulatory T cells in long-lasting Graves disease. Building of the TCR beta libraries involved iRepertoire HTBI primers and Arm-PCR of CDR3 regions. MiXCR, run by TCRdb on the multiplex PCR reads, gives a single entry per CDR3 protein. The profile shows 350,000 to 500,000 distinct CDR3 sequences, approximately 15% of them singletons. Sample time point: newly diagnosed GD, antithyroid drugs for less than 3 months. With RNA extracted from PBMCs as input, the TCR library was made. These data were also reused for a study on T cells in Graves' hyperthyroidism and ophthalmopathy.

Here the sequenced sample was peripheral blood mononuclear cells (PBMCs), taken at new diagnosis, from a patient treated with antithyroid drugs. The source of these receptors is a woman aged 45-65 years with Graves disease.

The chain combines TRBV6-1 with TRBJ1-5; unclear D gene. Trimming took 3 bases from V and 6 from J, leaving 9 bases between them. CDR1 is MNHNS, CDR2 SASEGT, per germline. This CDR3 has 13 amino acids. The DNA of the CDR3 is TGTGCCAGCAGTGAGGTGGGGATTCAGCCCCAGCATTTT. Translating it yields CASSEVGIQPQHF.

This clonotype came up a few times. The chain is built from TRBV7-2 and TRBJ2-7, with TRBD2 identical over 10 bases. V shed 3 bases, J shed 5 bases, and the junction held 7 bases outside the gene matches. CDR1 and CDR2 from the germline V gene are SGHTA and FQGNSA. The CDR3 is 15 amino acids. The chain's CDR3 is CASSLTGLALHEQYF. The CDR3 coding sequence is TGTGCCAGCAGCTTGACGGGACTAGCGTTACACGAGCAGTACTTC. Based on the CDR3 plus reference TRBV7-2 and TRBJ2-7, the full variable domain is GAGVSQSPSNKVTEKGKDVELRCDPISGHTALYWYRQSLGQGLEFLIYFQGNSAPDKSGLPSDRFSAERTGGSVSTLTIQRTQQEDSAVYLCASSLTGLALHEQYFGPGTRLTVT.

Written as DNA, the CDR3 is TGTGCCAGCAGTTTAGCTCAGCCCCAGCATTTT. As protein: CASSLAQPQHF. The V gene is TRBV27, the J gene TRBJ1-5, with D hard to call. The germline V and J ends were trimmed by 2 bases and 6 bases, with 2 bases remaining between them. The CDR3 is 11 amino acids. Per germline, CDR1 MNHEY and CDR2 SMNVEV (reference sequence).

This clonotype was counted between two and nine times. J is TRBJ2-1 and V is TRBV30; TRBD2 matches 8 bases. V lost 1 base, J lost 7 bases, and 6 bases stayed unmatched. Germline CDR1 GTSNPN, CDR2 SVGIG (reference sequence). The CDR3 is made up of 14 amino acids. The chain's CDR3 is CAWSGVAGRNEQFF. CDR3 bases: TGTGCCTGGAGTGGTGTAGCGGGAAGGAATGAGCAGTTCTTC.

This clonotype has only a few counts. V gene TRBV5-6 combines with J gene TRBJ1-2; D might be TRBD1 (6 bases). The germline gives CDR1 SGHDT, CDR2 YYEEEE. V lost 0 bases and J lost 5, with 11 bases in between. CDR3 length: 14 amino acids. The CDR3 nucleotides are TGTGCCAGCAGCTTGGATGGGACAAGTTATGGCTACACCTTC. It is translated as CASSLDGTSYGYTF.

Points on this clonotype: A much larger clone differs from this one at a single base, so this may be a read error. V usage is TRBV28 and J usage is TRBJ2-7; 8 bases fit TRBD2. The CDR3 totals 14 residues. CDR1 and CDR2 (germline): MDHEN, SYDVKM. The CDR3 region is CASSTSGGIYEQHF. Here the CDR3 DNA reads TGTGCCAGCAGTACAAGCGGGGGTATCTACGAGCAGCACTTC.

This clonotype was seen ten or more times. The chain recombines TRBV5-1 with TRBJ1-1; TRBD1 matches at 8 bases. V gave up 4 bases and J gave up 4 bases; unmatched junction bases: 9. Germline V gene data show CDR1 as SGHRS and CDR2 as YFSETQ. The CDR3 sequence is 15 residues long. The CDR3 protein is CASSPADRGGTEAFF. As DNA, the CDR3 is TGCGCCAGCAGCCCCGCCGACAGGGGCGGCACTGAAGCTTTCTTT. The full variable domain, completed using reference TRBV5-1 and TRBJ1-1, is KAGVTQTPRYLIKTRGQQVTLSCSPISGHRSVSWYQQTPGQGLQFLFEYFSETQRNKGNFPGRFSGRQFSNSRSEMNVSTLELGDSALYLCASSPADRGGTEAFFGQGTRLTVV.

This clonotype appeared many times. The chain is built from TRBV5-1 and TRBJ1-3, with 8 bases identical to TRBD1. The CDR3 loop spans 18 amino acids. J gave up 0 bases and V 4 bases, and 12 bases lay outside the gene matches. Germline CDR1 is SGHRS and CDR2 is YFSETQ. CDR3 loop: CASSPTNQGARSGNTIYF. Here the CDR3 DNA reads TGCGCCAGCAGCCCTACCAACCAGGGGGCGCGCTCTGGAAACACCATATATTTT.

The sample holds many counts of this clonotype. V gene TRBV7-9 combines with J gene TRBJ2-5; no firm D call. In germline, CDR1 is SEHNR, CDR2 FQNEAQ (reference sequence). V lost 5 bases and J lost 5, with 9 bases in between. This CDR3 comprises 12 residues. The CDR3 loop is CASSAVGETQYF. CDR3 DNA: TGTGCCAGCAGCGCAGTGGGGGAGACCCAGTACTTC.

This clonotype was observed a few times. The rearrangement uses TRBV27 and TRBJ1-3; unclear D gene. This CDR3 region has 18 residues. The germline gives CDR1 MNHEY, CDR2 SMNVEV (reference sequence). The V and J ends lost 5 bases and 4 bases respectively, with 24 bases between them. Here the CDR3 DNA reads TGTGCCAGCAGTCCCGGTCCAGTCTCGGGGTTCAAAGGAAACACCATATATTTT. Encoded protein: CASSPGPVSGFKGNTIYF.

In this sample, this clonotype turned up a few times. This chain links TRBV2 with TRBJ2-3, with 9 bases aligning to TRBD1. The CDR3 spans 14 residues. Germline V gene lookup returns CDR1 SNHLY and CDR2 FYNNEI. With V trimmed by 7 bases and J by 2 bases, 4 bases remained unmatched. CDR3 in amino acids: CASTGQGDTDTQYF. Written as DNA, the CDR3 is TGTGCCAGCACGGGACAGGGAGACACAGATACGCAGTATTTT.

With regard to this clonotype: A single base separates this from a much larger clone, so it may be a read error. This chain joins TRBV10-1 and TRBJ1-5, with 8 bases fitting TRBD1. The germline CDR1 and CDR2 sequences are WNHNN and SYGVQD (reference sequence). CDR3 length equals 17 residues. CDR3 region: CASSYPKAGTGGQPQHF. The CDR3 DNA follows: TGTGCCAGCAGTTACCCAAAGGCTGGGACAGGAGGTCAGCCCCAGCATTTT.

Concerning this clonotype: Possible read error: a much larger clone is one base away. The chain has TRBV29-1 and TRBJ2-2; D not resolved. CDR3 length: 14 amino acids. Germline assignment: CDR1 SQVTM and CDR2 ANQGSEA. CDR3 DNA: TGCAGCGTTGAGGTTCAGGCGAACACCAGGGAGCTGTTTTTT. Its translation: CSVEVQANTRELFF.

This clonotype came up a few times. V usage is TRBV5-1 and J usage is TRBJ2-2, with 7 bases fitting TRBD2. V shed 4 bases and J 4 bases; nucleotides not matched to a gene: 7. This CDR3 has 15 residues. CDR1 and CDR2 from the germline V gene are SGHRS and YFSETQ. The CDR3 loop reads CASSPRGSSTGELFF. The CDR3 DNA reads as TGCGCCAGCAGCCCCCGCGGGAGTAGCACCGGGGAGCTGTTTTTT.

This clonotype occurred many times. This chain joins TRBV29-1 and TRBJ2-5; 7 nucleotides align to TRBD2. Losses at the gene ends were 6 bases for V and 5 bases for J; bases not matched to a gene: 9. Germline CDR1 reads SQVTM; CDR2 reads ANQGSEA. The CDR3 spans 13 residues. This CDR3 reads CSVCPSGGETQYF. CDR3 DNA: TGCAGCGTGTGTCCTAGCGGAGGGGAGACCCAGTACTTC.

The V and J genes are TRBV2 and TRBJ1-4; 8 bases fit TRBD1. From germline, CDR1 is SNHLY and CDR2 FYNNEI. V trimming: 5 bases; J trimming: 8 bases; junction bases outside the gene matches: 7. This CDR3 spans 14 amino acids. The DNA for the CDR3 is TGTGCCAGCAGTCCACAGGGGGGGGAGGAAAAACTGTTTTTT. The encoded protein is CASSPQGGEEKLFF.

This clonotype was seen ten or more times. The chain joins TRBV6-2 or TRBV6-3 to TRBJ1-4, with D possibly being TRBD1 (5 bases). This CDR3 region has 17 residues. From germline, CDR1 is MNHEY and CDR2 SVGEGT. Trimming left V 5 bases short and J 5 bases short, with 21 bases between. The CDR3: CASSGNSPQVHNEKLFF. The CDR3 nucleotides are TGTGCCAGCAGTGGAAATTCGCCACAGGTCCACAATGAAAAACTGTTTTTT.

The rearrangement joins TRBV20-1 to TRBJ2-7, with TRBD1 matching over 10 bases. The trim removed 8 bases at V and 1 base at J, leaving 5 bases unmatched. The length of the CDR3 is 13 residues. The germline V gene has CDR1 DFQATT and CDR2 SNEGSKA (reference sequence). CDR3 coding DNA: TGCAGTACCCGGGACAGGGGTTCCTACGAGCAGTACTTC. Protein sequence: CSTRDRGSYEQYF.

The gene calls are TRBV28 and TRBJ2-1; 16 nucleotides agree with TRBD2. Germline CDR1 MDHEN, CDR2 SYDVKM. This CDR3 region has 18 residues. V gave up 3 bases and J gave up 12 bases; unmatched junction bases: 14. The CDR3 is CASSFAPGLAGGPGGQFF. The CDR3 DNA follows: TGTGCCAGCAGTTTCGCCCCGGGACTAGCGGGAGGGCCTGGTGGGCAGTTCTTC.

This clonotype was seen repeatedly, ten times or more. J is TRBJ2-1 and V is TRBV12-3 or TRBV12-4; possible D gene TRBD1, 8 bases. This CDR3 region has 15 residues. V lost 5 bases, J lost 5 bases, and 16 bases lay in between. DNA of the CDR3: TGTGCCAGCAGTCCCAGCGGGGACAGGCACAATGAGCAGTTCTTC. It codes for CASSPSGDRHNEQFF.

This clonotype was picked up a small number of times. The chain is built from TRBV30 and TRBJ1-2, with TRBD1 matching over 7 bases. The CDR3 contains 14 residues. V was clipped by 3 bases and J by 3 bases; unmatched bases: 7. CDR1 and CDR2 (germline): GTSNPN, SVGIG (reference sequence). The CDR3 DNA follows: TGTGCCTGGAGGGGAAGGACAGGCGACTATGGCTACACCTTC. Translating gives CAWRGRTGDYGYTF.

The table lists this clonotype with many counts. This sequence joins TRBV6-2 or TRBV6-3 and TRBJ2-7, with 9 bases identical to TRBD1. This CDR3 spans 14 amino acids. V shed 3 bases and J 3 bases; nucleotides not matched to a gene: 3. Per germline, CDR1 MNHEY and CDR2 SVGEGT. This CDR3 reads CASSYNRGLYEQYF. In DNA form, the CDR3 reads TGTGCCAGCAGTTATAACAGGGGGCTCTACGAGCAGTACTTC.

In this sample, this clonotype turned up a few times. It may be a read error: a sequence one base away is much more abundant. The rearrangement uses TRBV18 and TRBJ1-1; unclear D gene. This CDR3 is built from 12 residues. Germline-derived CDR1 and CDR2 are KGHSH and LQKENI. The CDR3 sequence is CASSPRNTEALF. The CDR3 nucleotides are TGTGCCAGCTCACCCCGGAACACGGAAGCTCTCTTT.

In this sample, this clonotype turned up many times. V and J are TRBV9 and TRBJ2-3; 14 nucleotides agree with TRBD2. The trim removed 3 bases at V and 0 bases at J, leaving 3 bases unmatched. The germline gives CDR1 SGDLS, CDR2 YYNGEE. CDR3 length equals 17 residues. In DNA, the CDR3 is TGTGCCAGCAGCGCGGGACTAGCGGGAGCTAGCACAGATACGCAGTATTTT. Encoded protein: CASSAGLAGASTDTQYF.

This clonotype showed up just a few times. V is TRBV12-3 or TRBV12-4 and J is TRBJ1-1, with 9 bases matching TRBD1. With V trimmed by 5 bases and J by 3 bases, 4 bases remained unmatched. The CDR3 runs to 14 residues. The CDR3 sequence is CASSGGQGHTEAFF. DNA for the CDR3: TGTGCCAGCAGTGGCGGACAGGGGCACACTGAAGCTTTCTTT.

This clonotype has at least ten counts. V usage is TRBV24-1 and J usage is TRBJ2-3, with TRBD2 as a possible D gene (6 bases). Trimming removed 9 bases from V and 1 base from J, with 19 bases in between. CDR1 and CDR2 (germline): KGHDR, SFDVKD. This CDR3 has 16 residues. CDR3 sequence (DNA): TGTGCCACCGGGAAGGAGGGAAGATTGGGCACAGATACGCAGTATTTT. Translation gives CATGKEGRLGTDTQYF.

This chain uses TRBV18 with TRBJ2-7, with D perhaps matching TRBD1 (6 bases). The length of the CDR3 is 16 residues. With 0 bases removed from V and 4 bases from J, the gap between germline ends came to 16 bases. Germline V gives CDR1 KGHSH, CDR2 LQKENI. CDR3 in amino acids: CASSPPSVSQGYEQYF. For the CDR3, the DNA is TGTGCCAGCTCACCACCAAGTGTCTCACAGGGATACGAGCAGTACTTC.

Ten or more counts support this clonotype. This chain links TRBV2 with TRBJ2-3, with D uncertain. Germline lookup yields CDR1 SNHLY and CDR2 FYNNEI. The CDR3 loop spans 17 amino acids. Trimming took off 5 bases at V and 5 bases at J, with 23 bases between the two ends. Written as DNA, the CDR3 is TGTGCCAGCAGTTTGGACGTGACCCCGACGGGTTTAGATACGCAGTATTTT. Its protein product is CASSLDVTPTGLDTQYF.

This clonotype was observed at least ten times. The chain couples TRBV10-3 to TRBJ2-3, with 8 nucleotides matching TRBD2. V was pared by 7 bases and J by 6 bases, with 15 bases of the junction left unmatched. The germline V gene encodes CDR1 ENHRY and CDR2 SYGVKD. CDR3 length: 16 residues. The CDR3 reads CAITRGGAGVVDTQYF. CDR3 in DNA: TGTGCCATCACCAGAGGGGGAGCGGGAGTAGTGGATACGCAGTATTTT.

A few counts support this clonotype. The chain combines TRBV30 with TRBJ2-3, with unresolved D. The J call could be wrong; TRBJ1-5 is a better fit for the DNA end. The CDR3 is made up of 13 amino acids. The germline CDR1 and CDR2 sequences are GTSNPN and SVGIG (reference sequence). In DNA, the CDR3 is TGTGCCTGGAGTGTCGGACTATCAGATACGCAGCATTTT. It is translated as CAWSVGLSDTQHF.